The 6 T cell receptor beta chains below were found in one sample sequenced in a study of cytomegalovirus exposure and HLA in healthy donors. Sequencing used immunoSEQ multiplex PCR; TCRdb keeps in-frame clones, though not all of them. The top ten hold about 2% of the sample, which has 55,000 to 70,000 clones, 90% to 95% seen once. The source material was PBMCs. The receptors come from a woman between 25 and 40 years old in good health and CMV-seronegative.

This rearrangement joins TRBV4-3 to TRBJ1-2; D is unresolved. Germline V lookup: CDR1 LGHNA, CDR2 YSLEER. Trimming stripped 0 bases from V and 8 bases from J, with 19 bases between. There are 16 residues in the CDR3. Written as DNA, the CDR3 is TGCGCCAGCAGCCAAGAACGAGGGCACACGAGTGGAGGCTACACCTTC. Amino acid sequence: CASSQERGHTSGGYTF.

The V call is TRBV6-1, the J call TRBJ2-2; D is unresolved. The CDR3 is 13 residues long. Per the germline V gene, CDR1 is MNHNS and CDR2 is SASEGT. With 7 bases removed from V and 0 bases from J, the gap between germline ends came to 6 bases. The chain's CDR3 is CASIDTNTGELFF. The CDR3 DNA follows: TGTGCCAGCATCGACACGAACACCGGGGAGCTGTTTTTT.

This clone was picked up a small number of times. The CDR3 coding sequence is TGTGCCAGCAGCCAAGACCAGATATCCTACGAGCAGTACTTC. Amino acids: CASSQDQISYEQYF. The chain links TRBV4-2 to TRBJ2-7; D gene unclear. The V and J ends lost 0 bases and 1 base respectively, with 7 bases between them. This CDR3 has 14 residues. Germline V gives CDR1 LGHNA, CDR2 YNFKEQ.

The CDR3 sequence: CTSSHQTSNTGELFF. CDR3 in DNA: TGCACCAGCAGCCATCAGACATCGAACACCGGGGAGCTGTTTTTT. The chain recombines TRBV1 with TRBJ2-2; TRBD1, the table's D call, was not compared with the DNA. TRBV1 constitutes a pseudogene. The CDR3 totals 15 residues.

The rearrangement joins TRBV5-4 to TRBJ1-2; 8 nucleotides line up with TRBD1. With 5 bases clipped from V and 6 bases from J, the junction kept 9 bases outside the gene matches. The CDR3 is 14 residues long. The germline V gene encodes CDR1 SGHNT and CDR2 YYREEE (reference sequence). The CDR3 here is CASSRQGAQDGYTF. In DNA, the CDR3 is TGTGCCAGCAGTCGCCAGGGGGCGCAGGATGGCTACACCTTC.

This chain connects TRBV7-9 to TRBJ2-5; D possibly corresponds to TRBD2 (5 bases). The CDR3 length is 14 residues. Germline values: CDR1 SEHNR, CDR2 FQNEAQ (reference sequence). The ends were cut back, 5 bases at V and 5 bases at J, with 15 bases in the middle. The CDR3 protein is CASSAPPPGETQYF. The CDR3 nucleotides read TGTGCCAGCAGCGCACCTCCCCCGGGGGAGACCCAGTACTTC. Full variable domain (missing parts from reference TRBV7-9 and TRBJ2-5): DTGVSQNPRHKITKRGQNVTFRCDPISEHNRLYWYRQTLGQGPEFLTYFQNEAQLEKSRLLSDRFSAERPKGSFSTLEIQRTEQGDSAMYLCASSAPPPGETQYFGPGTRLLVL.